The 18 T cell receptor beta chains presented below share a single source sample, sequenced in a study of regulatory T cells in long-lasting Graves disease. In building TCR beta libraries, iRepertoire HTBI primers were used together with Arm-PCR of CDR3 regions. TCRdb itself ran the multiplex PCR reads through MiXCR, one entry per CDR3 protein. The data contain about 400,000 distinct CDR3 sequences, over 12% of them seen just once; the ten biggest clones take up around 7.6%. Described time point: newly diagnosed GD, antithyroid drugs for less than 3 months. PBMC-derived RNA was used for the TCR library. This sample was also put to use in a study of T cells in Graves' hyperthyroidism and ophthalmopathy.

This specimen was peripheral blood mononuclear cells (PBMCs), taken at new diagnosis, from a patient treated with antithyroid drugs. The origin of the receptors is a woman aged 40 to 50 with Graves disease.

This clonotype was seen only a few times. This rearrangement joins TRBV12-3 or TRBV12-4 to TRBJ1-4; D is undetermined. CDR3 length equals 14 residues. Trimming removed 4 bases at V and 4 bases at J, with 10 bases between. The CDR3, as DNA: TGTGCCAGCAGTTACTCGGACGGTAATGAAAAACTGTTTTTT. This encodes CASSYSDGNEKLFF.

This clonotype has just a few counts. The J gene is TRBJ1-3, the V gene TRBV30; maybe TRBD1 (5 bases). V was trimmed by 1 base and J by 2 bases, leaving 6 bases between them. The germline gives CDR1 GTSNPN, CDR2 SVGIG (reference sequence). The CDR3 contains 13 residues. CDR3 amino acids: CAWSAGAGNTIYF. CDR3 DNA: TGTGCCTGGAGTGCGGGGGCTGGAAACACCATATATTTT.

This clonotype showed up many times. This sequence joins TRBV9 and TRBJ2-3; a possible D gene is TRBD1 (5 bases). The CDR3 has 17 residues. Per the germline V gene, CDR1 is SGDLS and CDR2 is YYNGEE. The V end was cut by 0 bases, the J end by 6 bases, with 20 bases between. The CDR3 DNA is TGTGCCAGCAGCGTAGAGGGGTCCTCACTATCTCGGGATACGCAGTATTTT. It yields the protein CASSVEGSSLSRDTQYF.

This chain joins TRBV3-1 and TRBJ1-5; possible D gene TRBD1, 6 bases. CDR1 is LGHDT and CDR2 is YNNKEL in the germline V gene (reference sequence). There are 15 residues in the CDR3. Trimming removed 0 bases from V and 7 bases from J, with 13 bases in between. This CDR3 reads CASSQDVGAGQPQHF. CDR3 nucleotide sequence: TGTGCCAGCAGCCAAGATGTGGGGGCAGGGCAGCCCCAGCATTTT.

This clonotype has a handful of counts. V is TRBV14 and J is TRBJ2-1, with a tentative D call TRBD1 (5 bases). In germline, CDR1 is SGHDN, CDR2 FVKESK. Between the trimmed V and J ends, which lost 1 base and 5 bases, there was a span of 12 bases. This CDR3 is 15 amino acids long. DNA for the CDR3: TGTGCCAGCAGCCAAGGACAGATCGCCCACAATGAGCAGTTCTTC. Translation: CASSQGQIAHNEQFF. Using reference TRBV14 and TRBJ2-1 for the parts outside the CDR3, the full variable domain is EAGVTQFPSHSVIEKGQTVTLRCDPISGHDNLYWYRRVMGKEIKFLLHFVKESKQDESGMPNNRFLAERTGGTYSTLKVQPAELEDSGVYFCASSQGQIAHNEQFFGPGTRLTVL.

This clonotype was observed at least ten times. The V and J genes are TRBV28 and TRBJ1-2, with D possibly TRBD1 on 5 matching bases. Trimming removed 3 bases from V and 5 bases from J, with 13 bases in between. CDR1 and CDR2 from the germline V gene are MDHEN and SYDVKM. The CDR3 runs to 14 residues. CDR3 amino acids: CASSLSGSRYGYTF. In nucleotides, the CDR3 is TGTGCCAGCAGTTTGTCAGGGTCCAGATATGGCTACACCTTC.

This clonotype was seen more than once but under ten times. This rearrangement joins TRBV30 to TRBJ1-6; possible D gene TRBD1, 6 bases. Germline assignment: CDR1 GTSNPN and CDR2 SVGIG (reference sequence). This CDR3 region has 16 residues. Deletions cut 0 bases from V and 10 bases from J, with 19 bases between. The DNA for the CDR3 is TGTGCCTGGAGTGTATATCGCTTGGAGGGGGTCTCACCCCTCCACTTT. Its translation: CAWSVYRLEGVSPLHF.

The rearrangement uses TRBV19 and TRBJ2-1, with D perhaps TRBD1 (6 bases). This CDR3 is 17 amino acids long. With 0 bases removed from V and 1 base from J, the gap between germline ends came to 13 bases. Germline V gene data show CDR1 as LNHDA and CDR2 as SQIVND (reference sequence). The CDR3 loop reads CASSIETQGISYNEQFF. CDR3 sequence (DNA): TGTGCCAGTAGTATAGAAACACAGGGTATTTCCTACAATGAGCAGTTCTTC.

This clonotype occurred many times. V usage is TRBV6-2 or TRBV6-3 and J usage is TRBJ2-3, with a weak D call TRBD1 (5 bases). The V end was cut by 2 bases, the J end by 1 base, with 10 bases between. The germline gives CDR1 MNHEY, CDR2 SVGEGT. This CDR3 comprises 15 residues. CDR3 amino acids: CASSYVQGGTDTQYF. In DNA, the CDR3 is TGTGCCAGCAGTTACGTCCAGGGTGGCACAGATACGCAGTATTTT.

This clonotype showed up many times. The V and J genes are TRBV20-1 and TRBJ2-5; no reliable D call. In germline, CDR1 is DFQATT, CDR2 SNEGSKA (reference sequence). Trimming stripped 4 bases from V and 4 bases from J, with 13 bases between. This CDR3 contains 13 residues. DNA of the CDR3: TGCAGTGCTAACATTCTTTCGGGAGAGACCCAGTACTTC. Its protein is CSANILSGETQYF.

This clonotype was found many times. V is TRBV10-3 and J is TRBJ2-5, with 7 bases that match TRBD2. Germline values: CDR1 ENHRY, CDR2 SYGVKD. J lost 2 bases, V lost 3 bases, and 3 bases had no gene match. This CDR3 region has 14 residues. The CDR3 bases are TGTGCCATCAGTGACAGCGGGGTACAAGAGACCCAGTACTTC. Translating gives CAISDSGVQETQYF.

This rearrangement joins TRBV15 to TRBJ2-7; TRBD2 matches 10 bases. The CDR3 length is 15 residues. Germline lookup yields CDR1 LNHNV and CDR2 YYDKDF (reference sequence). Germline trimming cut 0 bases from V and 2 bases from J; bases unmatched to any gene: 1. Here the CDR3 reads CATSREAGGAYEQYF. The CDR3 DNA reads TGTGCCACCAGCAGAGAAGCGGGAGGGGCCTACGAGCAGTACTTC.

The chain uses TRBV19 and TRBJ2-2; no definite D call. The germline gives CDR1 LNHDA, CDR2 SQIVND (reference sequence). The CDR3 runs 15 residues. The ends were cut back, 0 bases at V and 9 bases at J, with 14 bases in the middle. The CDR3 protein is CASSIDPGALWELFF. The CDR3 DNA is TGTGCCAGTAGTATAGATCCGGGTGCTTTGTGGGAGCTGTTTTTT.

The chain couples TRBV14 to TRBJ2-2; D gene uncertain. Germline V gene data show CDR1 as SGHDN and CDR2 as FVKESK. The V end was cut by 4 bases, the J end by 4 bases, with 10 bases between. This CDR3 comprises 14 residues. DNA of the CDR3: TGTGCCAGCAGCCGGGCAGGTAGCACCGGGGAGCTGTTTTTT. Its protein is CASSRAGSTGELFF.

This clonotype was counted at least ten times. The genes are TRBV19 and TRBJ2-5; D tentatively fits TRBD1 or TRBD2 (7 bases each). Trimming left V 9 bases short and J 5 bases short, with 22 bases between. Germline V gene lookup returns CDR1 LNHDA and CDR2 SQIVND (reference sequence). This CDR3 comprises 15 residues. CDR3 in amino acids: CASQDGQEGGETQYF. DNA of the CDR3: TGTGCCAGCCAAGATGGACAGGAGGGGGGGGAGACCCAGTACTTC.

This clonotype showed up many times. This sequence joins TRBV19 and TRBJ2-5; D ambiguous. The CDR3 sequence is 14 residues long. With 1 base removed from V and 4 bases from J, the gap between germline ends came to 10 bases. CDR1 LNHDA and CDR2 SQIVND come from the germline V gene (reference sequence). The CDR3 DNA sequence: TGTGCCAGTAGTATAGTTGAAGATAGAGAGACCCAGTACTTC. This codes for CASSIVEDRETQYF. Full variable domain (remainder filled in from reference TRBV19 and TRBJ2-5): DGGITQSPKYLFRKEGQNVTLSCEQNLNHDAMYWYRQDPGQGLRLIYYSQIVNDFQKGDIAEGYSVSREKKESFPLTVTSAQKNPTAFYLCASSIVEDRETQYFGPGTRLLVL.

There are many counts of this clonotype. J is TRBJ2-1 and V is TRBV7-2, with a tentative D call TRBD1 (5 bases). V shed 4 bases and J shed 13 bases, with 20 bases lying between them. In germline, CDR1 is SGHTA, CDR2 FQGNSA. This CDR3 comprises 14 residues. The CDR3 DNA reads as TGTGCCAGCAGCTCAGGGCGCCTAGACCCAATTCAGTTCTTC. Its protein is CASSSGRLDPIQFF.

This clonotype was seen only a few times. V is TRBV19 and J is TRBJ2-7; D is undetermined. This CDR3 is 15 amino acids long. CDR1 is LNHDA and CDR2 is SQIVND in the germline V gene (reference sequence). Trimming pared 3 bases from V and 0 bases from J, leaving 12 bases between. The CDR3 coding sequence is TGTGCCAGTAGTATCCGAACTGAGAGCTCCTACGAGCAGTACTTC. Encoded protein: CASSIRTESSYEQYF.